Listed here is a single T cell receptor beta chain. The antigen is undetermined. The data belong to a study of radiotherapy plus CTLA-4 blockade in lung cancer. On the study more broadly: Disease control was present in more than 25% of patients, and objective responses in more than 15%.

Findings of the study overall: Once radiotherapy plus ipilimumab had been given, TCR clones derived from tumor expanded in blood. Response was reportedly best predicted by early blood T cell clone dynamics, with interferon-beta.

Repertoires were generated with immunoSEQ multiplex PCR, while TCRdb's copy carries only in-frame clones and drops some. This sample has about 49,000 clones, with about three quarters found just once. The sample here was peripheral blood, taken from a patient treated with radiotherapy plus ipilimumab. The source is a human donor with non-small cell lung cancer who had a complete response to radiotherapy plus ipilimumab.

In nucleotides, the CDR3 is TGCGCCAGCAGCTTGGGAGGAGCAGAGACCCAGTACTTC. This sequence encodes CASSLGGAETQYF. The chain combines TRBV5-1 with TRBJ2-5, with D unclear. Looked up from germline, CDR1 is SGHRS and CDR2 is YFSETQ. The germline V and J ends were trimmed by 0 bases and 4 bases, with 7 bases remaining between them. The CDR3 length is 13 residues.